This entry lists 29 T cell receptor beta chains sequenced from one sample in a study of shared clonotypes between healthy human individuals. As defined, naive CD8 cells were CD45RO-negative and positively selected for CCR7, with terminally differentiated effector memory CD45RA+ cells excluded. Sequencing was performed with immunoSEQ multiplex PCR; in TCRdb, only in-frame clones are kept and a portion is missing. Here the sample spans some 1,900,000 clones, about 95% being singletons. The sequencing sample was made of naive CD8+ T cells sorted from blood. These receptors came from a man younger than 35 in good health.

This clone was observed once. The V gene is TRBV6-6, the J gene TRBJ1-4; D is undetermined. Germline V CDR1 and CDR2: MNHNY, SVGAGI (reference sequence). Trimming took off 2 bases at V and 13 bases at J, with 11 bases between the two ends. The CDR3 extends over 12 amino acids. The CDR3 here is CASSYDKSSLFF. CDR3 DNA: TGTGCCAGCAGTTACGATAAGTCGTCACTGTTTTTT.

The chain combines TRBV7-9 with TRBJ1-2; D ambiguous. CDR1 and CDR2 (germline): SEHNR, FQNEAQ (reference sequence). The V end was cut by 2 bases, the J end by 8 bases, with 9 bases between. The length of the CDR3 is 12 residues. The CDR3 nucleotides read TGTGCCAGCAGCTTACGGCAGCCAGGCTACACCTTC. It translates to CASSLRQPGYTF.

This chain uses TRBV9 with TRBJ2-3; TRBD2 matches 13 bases. V trimming: 3 bases; J trimming: 1 base; junction bases outside the gene matches: 8. Germline CDR1 SGDLS, CDR2 YYNGEE. This CDR3 contains 18 residues. The DNA for the CDR3 is TGTGCCAGCAGCGCTTCGGGACTAGCGGGACTCCGCACAGATACGCAGTATTTT. Its protein product is CASSASGLAGLRTDTQYF. The full variable domain, completed using reference TRBV9 and TRBJ2-3, is DSGVTQTPKHLITATGQRVTLRCSPRSGDLSVYWYQQSLDQGLQFLIQYYNGEERAKGNILERFSAQQFPDLHSELNLSSLELGDSALYFCASSASGLAGLRTDTQYFGPGTRLTVL.

The chain's CDR3 is CASSQIGETQYF. The CDR3, as DNA: TGCGCCAGCAGCCAAATTGGAGAGACCCAGTACTTC. This chain links TRBV4-1 with TRBJ2-5; D not certain. The ends were cut back, 2 bases at V and 4 bases at J, with 5 bases in the middle. The CDR3 covers 12 residues. Germline-derived CDR1 and CDR2 are MGHRA and YSYEKL.

This clone showed up just once. The V gene is TRBV7-8, the J gene TRBJ1-1, with 7 bases that match TRBD1. J gave up 0 bases and V 4 bases, and 5 bases lay outside the gene matches. CDR1 is SGHVS and CDR2 is FQNEAQ in the germline V gene. CDR3 length: 15 residues. The CDR3 bases are TGTGCCAGCAGCTGGGGGCAGGGGGTGAACACTGAAGCTTTCTTT. This sequence encodes CASSWGQGVNTEAFF.

The J gene is TRBJ1-1, the V gene TRBV7-2, with no clear D. Germline CDR1 and CDR2: SGHTA and FQGNSA. The CDR3 has 12 residues. Trimming left V 8 bases short and J 1 base short, with 8 bases between. As DNA, the CDR3 is TGTGCCAGCCATAAAGAGAACACTGAAGCTTTCTTT. Amino acid sequence: CASHKENTEAFF.

Written as DNA, the CDR3 is TGTGCCAGCAGCTCCGAGGGCCCAGCCCCCACCGGGGAGCTGTTTTTT. Its protein product is CASSSEGPAPTGELFF. The rearrangement joins TRBV6-6 to TRBJ2-2; D is perhaps TRBD2 (5 bases). Trimming shortened V by 6 bases and J by 4 bases, and 18 bases separated the two germline ends. CDR3 length equals 16 residues. CDR1 and CDR2 (germline): MNHNY, SVGAGI (reference sequence).

The V gene is TRBV6-6, the J gene TRBJ1-5; a weak D match, TRBD1 (5 bases). Deletions cut 8 bases from V and 0 bases from J, with 8 bases between. CDR1 and CDR2 (germline): MNHNY, SVGAGI (reference sequence). This CDR3 spans 13 amino acids. CDR3 in DNA: TGTGCCAGCGGGGGGGTTAGCAATCAGCCCCAGCATTTT. Translating gives CASGGVSNQPQHF.

The chain uses TRBV15 and TRBJ2-1, with a weak D call TRBD1 (6 bases). CDR1 is LNHNV and CDR2 is YYDKDF in the germline V gene (reference sequence). The V and J ends lost 5 bases and 5 bases respectively, with 10 bases between them. The CDR3 covers 13 residues. CDR3 sequence (DNA): TGTGCCACCAGCTTACAGGGACACAATGAGCAGTTCTTC. It is translated as CATSLQGHNEQFF.

In DNA form, the CDR3 reads TGTGCCAGCAGCTTGAGTGGGGGGCCTTCCTACGAGCAGTACTTC. This encodes CASSLSGGPSYEQYF. The chain is built from TRBV5-6 and TRBJ2-7; D is perhaps TRBD1 or TRBD2 (6 bases each). This CDR3 region has 15 residues. Trimming took 1 base from V and 1 from J, leaving 12 bases between them. In germline, CDR1 is SGHDT, CDR2 YYEEEE. The whole variable domain, filled in from reference TRBV5-6 and TRBJ2-7, reads DAGVTQSPTHLIKTRGQQVTLRCSPKSGHDTVSWYQQALGQGPQFIFQYYEEEERQRGNFPDRFSGHQFPNYSSELNVNALLLGDSALYLCASSLSGGPSYEQYFGPGTRLTVT.

The chain links TRBV2 to TRBJ2-7; the D gene is possibly TRBD1 (6 bases). This CDR3 is built from 13 residues. Trimming shortened V by 7 bases and J by 4 bases, and 14 bases separated the two germline ends. CDR1 and CDR2 (germline): SNHLY, FYNNEI. The CDR3 nucleotides are TGTGCCAGCACAGGGGTCGAGGCGTACGAGCAGTACTTC. It translates to CASTGVEAYEQYF. Filled out from reference TRBV2 and TRBJ2-7, the complete variable domain reads EPEVTQTPSHQVTQMGQEVILRCVPISNHLYFYWYRQILGQKVEFLVSFYNNEISEKSEIFDDQFSVERPDGSNFTLKIRSTKLEDSAMYFCASTGVEAYEQYFGPGTRLTVT.

This clone is a singleton in its sample. The chain employs TRBV28 and TRBJ2-3; 8 nucleotides line up with TRBD2. Germline values: CDR1 MDHEN, CDR2 SYDVKM. V lost 3 bases and J lost 6; bases outside the gene matches: 11. The CDR3 has 16 amino acids. CDR3 amino acids: CASSFQGLGPSDTQYF. The CDR3 DNA follows: TGTGCCAGCAGTTTCCAGGGACTAGGACCCTCGGATACGCAGTATTTT.

The chain combines TRBV4-1 with TRBJ2-1; 9 bases line up with TRBD2. V lost 4 bases and J lost 8; bases outside the gene matches: 9. The CDR3 covers 15 residues. Germline CDR1 is MGHRA and CDR2 is YSYEKL. The CDR3 is CASSPGLAKEDEQFF. CDR3 DNA sequence: TGCGCCAGCAGCCCGGGACTAGCTAAAGAGGATGAGCAGTTCTTC.

With regard to this clone: Within the sample, other DNA sequences also encode this same CDR3. This rearrangement joins TRBV5-1 to TRBJ2-7; the D is unclear. The CDR3 contains 11 residues. Between the trimmed V and J ends, which lost 0 bases and 6 bases, there was a span of 4 bases. In germline, CDR1 is SGHRS, CDR2 YFSETQ. The CDR3 sequence: CASSLGLEQYF. DNA for the CDR3: TGCGCCAGCAGCTTGGGTCTCGAGCAGTACTTC.

This CDR3 reads CASSPLTVQGSGNTIYF. The CDR3 coding sequence is TGTGCCAGCAGCCCACTCACGGTACAGGGCTCTGGAAACACCATATATTTT. The chain has TRBV7-9 and TRBJ1-3, with D possibly matching TRBD1 (6 bases). The CDR3 runs to 17 residues. Germline V CDR1 and CDR2: SEHNR, FQNEAQ (reference sequence). V lost 5 bases and J 0 bases, leaving 17 bases between the germline ends.

The chain carries TRBV2 and TRBJ2-5; 7 bases align to TRBD2. V dropped 0 bases and J dropped 3; count of bases not matched to a gene: 4. The CDR3 extends over 15 amino acids. CDR1 is SNHLY, CDR2 FYNNEI, per germline. This chain's CDR3 is CASSEALSGEETQYF. CDR3 nucleotide sequence: TGTGCCAGCAGTGAAGCGCTCAGCGGGGAAGAGACCCAGTACTTC.

This chain uses TRBV6-4 with TRBJ1-2, with D unclear. There are 11 residues in the CDR3. Trimming shortened V by 6 bases and J by 6 bases, and 8 bases separated the two germline ends. CDR1 and CDR2 (germline): MRHNA, SNTAGT. The CDR3 is CASRLIDGYTF. The CDR3 bases are TGTGCCAGCAGGTTGATTGATGGCTACACCTTC.

This chain connects TRBV10-3 to TRBJ2-7; D is unclear. The CDR3 covers 13 residues. V was pared by 1 base and J by 2 bases, with 6 bases between. Germline V CDR1 and CDR2: ENHRY, SYGVKD. This chain's CDR3 is CAISEYGPYEQYF. The DNA for the CDR3 is TGTGCCATCAGTGAGTACGGACCCTACGAGCAGTACTTC.

The chain joins TRBV5-6 to TRBJ2-3, with unresolved D. The CDR3 has 14 amino acids. Germline V gene sequence: CDR1 SGHDT, CDR2 YYEEEE. V was trimmed by 0 bases and J by 6 bases, leaving 11 bases between them. CDR3 sequence reads: CASSLGGRPDTQYF. The CDR3 DNA is TGTGCCAGCAGCTTGGGGGGTCGGCCGGATACGCAGTATTTT.

The chain uses TRBV27 and TRBJ2-7, with 13 bases aligning to TRBD2. There are 16 residues in the CDR3. V was pared by 7 bases and J by 4 bases, with 10 bases of the junction left unmatched. Germline V CDR1 and CDR2: MNHEY, SMNVEV (reference sequence). The CDR3 bases are TGTGCCAGCACCCGCGATGGACTAGCGGGAGCTTACGAGCAGTACTTC. Amino acid sequence: CASTRDGLAGAYEQYF.

The rearrangement joins TRBV4-1 to TRBJ2-3; the match to TRBD2 covers 8 bases. This CDR3 region has 15 residues. V shed 3 bases and J 0 bases; nucleotides not matched to a gene: 2. Germline CDR1 is MGHRA and CDR2 is YSYEKL. The CDR3 here is CASSHAGGSTDTQYF. DNA for the CDR3: TGCGCCAGCAGCCATGCGGGGGGTAGCACAGATACGCAGTATTTT.

The genes are TRBV7-9 and TRBJ2-2, with D possibly matching TRBD2 (7 bases). V lost 5 bases and J lost 4, with 20 bases in between. The CDR3 totals 17 residues. Germline CDR1 SEHNR, CDR2 FQNEAQ (reference sequence). The CDR3 reads CASSPGGEGVTTGELFF. The CDR3 nucleotides are TGTGCCAGCAGCCCCGGTGGGGAGGGGGTAACCACCGGGGAGCTGTTTTTT.

V is TRBV6-1 and J is TRBJ1-3; unclear D gene. V lost 1 base and J 4 bases, leaving 14 bases between the germline ends. The CDR3 totals 16 residues. The germline CDR1 and CDR2 sequences are MNHNS and SASEGT. The CDR3 sequence is CASSEVSSDVGNTIYF. In DNA form, the CDR3 reads TGTGCCAGCAGTGAAGTTTCTTCCGACGTCGGAAACACCATATATTTT.

The J gene is TRBJ1-2, the V gene TRBV30; D ambiguous. Germline V gene data show CDR1 as GTSNPN and CDR2 as SVGIG (reference sequence). CDR3 length: 14 residues. Trimming removed 2 bases at V and 4 bases at J, with 14 bases between. In DNA, the CDR3 is TGTGCCTGGAGTATGTGGGGTAGTACCTATGGCTACACCTTC. Its translation: CAWSMWGSTYGYTF.

The V and J genes are TRBV29-1 and TRBJ1-1; D gene uncertain. The germline V gene has CDR1 SQVTM and CDR2 ANQGSEA. There are 13 residues in the CDR3. Deletions cut 1 base from V and 3 bases from J, with 9 bases between. DNA for the CDR3: TGCAGCGTTGAAGTCCCCTTGGACACTGAAGCTTTCTTT. Translated, it gives CSVEVPLDTEAFF.

The chain links TRBV25-1 to TRBJ2-2; D is ambiguous. CDR3 length: 13 amino acids. Per germline, CDR1 MGHDK and CDR2 SYGVNS. The V gene lost 3 bases and the J gene lost 3 bases, with 5 bases spanning the gap. As DNA, the CDR3 is TGTGCCAGCAGTGACAGCTACACCGGGGAGCTGTTTTTT. Protein product: CASSDSYTGELFF.

This clone was detected only once. The gene calls are TRBV11-3 and TRBJ2-1; 10 bases are shared with TRBD2. With 3 bases clipped from V and 10 bases from J, the junction kept 12 bases outside the gene matches. The CDR3 spans 16 residues. Germline CDR1 SGHNT, CDR2 YENEEA. The CDR3 sequence is CASSLANGLAVPEQFF. The CDR3 nucleotides read TGTGCCAGCAGCTTGGCCAACGGACTAGCGGTCCCCGAGCAGTTCTTC.

The chain joins TRBV7-9 to TRBJ1-2, with TRBD1 as a possible D gene (5 bases). Trimming removed 3 bases from V and 3 bases from J, with 20 bases in between. The CDR3 is 17 residues long. Germline V lookup: CDR1 SEHNR, CDR2 FQNEAQ (reference sequence). The DNA of the CDR3 is TGTGCCAGCAGCTTCAGCGGTCGGACGCCACAGGACTATGGCTACACCTTC. Translated, it gives CASSFSGRTPQDYGYTF.

V is TRBV15 and J is TRBJ2-1; TRBD2 matches 7 bases. This CDR3 spans 13 amino acids. J lost 9 bases, V lost 3 bases, and 5 bases had no gene match. Germline V CDR1 and CDR2: LNHNV, YYDKDF (reference sequence). CDR3 nucleotide sequence: TGTGCCACCAGCAGTGAACCTAGCGGTGAGCAGTTCTTC. Protein: CATSSEPSGEQFF.